This TCR beta chain derives from a study of glioma-infiltrating T cells. The CDR3 loop spans 19 amino acids. Trimming stripped 2 bases from V and 5 bases from J, with 25 bases between. Points from the study as a whole: Above-expected tissue-blood divergence occurred in all gliomas, most in low-grade ones. Very few CDR3 sequences were shared between tissue and blood.

TCR alpha and beta CDR3 regions were amplified from RNA using iRepertoire nested multiplex PCR. Tissue mRNA or PBMC total RNA, about 95-450 ng, went into one-step reverse transcription and amplification. TCRdb independently ran MiXCR on the multiplex PCR reads; one entry per CDR3 protein. In the table there are around 43,000 distinct CDR3 sequences, 20% to 25% of which are singletons. This clonotype has only a few counts. Its antigen is still unknown. Sequencing was done on a sample of glioma tissue, nonneoplastic brain tissue, or PBMCs (not recorded which). This receptor was obtained from a human donor with low-grade glioma or glioblastoma, undergoing nonglioma brain surgery, or in good health (not recorded which). This sequence joins TRBV12-3 or TRBV12-4 and TRBJ2-1; D might be TRBD1 or TRBD2, each matching 5 bases. CDR3 residues: CASSLRGLSIEGPHNEQFF. CDR3 DNA: TGTGCCAGCAGTTTAAGGGGTTTAAGTATTGAGGGACCGCACAATGAGCAGTTCTTC.